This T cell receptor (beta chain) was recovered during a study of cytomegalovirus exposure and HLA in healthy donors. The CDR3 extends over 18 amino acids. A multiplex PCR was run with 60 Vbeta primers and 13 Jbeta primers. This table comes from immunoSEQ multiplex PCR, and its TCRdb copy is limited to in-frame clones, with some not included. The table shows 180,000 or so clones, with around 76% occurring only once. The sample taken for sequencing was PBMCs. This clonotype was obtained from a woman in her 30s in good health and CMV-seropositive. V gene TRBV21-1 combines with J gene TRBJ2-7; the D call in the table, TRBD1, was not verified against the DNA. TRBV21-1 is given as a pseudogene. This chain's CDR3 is CASSNRPGTGRGTYEQYF. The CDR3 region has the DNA TGTGCCAGCAGCAACCGTCCCGGGACAGGTAGGGGGACCTACGAGCAGTACTTC.